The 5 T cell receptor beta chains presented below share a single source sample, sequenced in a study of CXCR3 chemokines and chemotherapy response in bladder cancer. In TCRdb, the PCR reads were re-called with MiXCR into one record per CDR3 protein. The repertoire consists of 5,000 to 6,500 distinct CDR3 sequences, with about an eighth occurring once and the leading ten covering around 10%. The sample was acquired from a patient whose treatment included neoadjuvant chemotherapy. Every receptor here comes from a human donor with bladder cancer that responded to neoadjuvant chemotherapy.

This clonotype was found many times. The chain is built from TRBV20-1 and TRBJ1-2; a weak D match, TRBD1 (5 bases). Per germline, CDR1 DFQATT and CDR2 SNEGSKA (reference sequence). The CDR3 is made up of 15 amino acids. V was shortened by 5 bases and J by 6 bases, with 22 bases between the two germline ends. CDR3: CSASPVGDTTDGYTF. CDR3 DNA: TGCAGTGCTTCCCCTGTAGGGGATACAACCGATGGCTACACCTTC.

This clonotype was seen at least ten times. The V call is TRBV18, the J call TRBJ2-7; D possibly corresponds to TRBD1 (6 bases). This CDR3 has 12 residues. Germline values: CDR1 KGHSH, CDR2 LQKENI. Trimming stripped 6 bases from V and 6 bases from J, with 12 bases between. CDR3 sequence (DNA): TGTGCCAGCTCCCCGAGAGGGGGCGAGCAGTACTTC. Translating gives CASSPRGGEQYF.

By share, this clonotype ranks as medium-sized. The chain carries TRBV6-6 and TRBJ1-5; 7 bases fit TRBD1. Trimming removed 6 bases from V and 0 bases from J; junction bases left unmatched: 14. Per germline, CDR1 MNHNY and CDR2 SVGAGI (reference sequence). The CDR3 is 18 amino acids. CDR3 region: CASSRSALGQLSNQPQHF. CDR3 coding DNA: TGTGCCAGCAGCCGGAGTGCGTTGGGACAGCTTAGCAATCAGCCCCAGCATTTT.

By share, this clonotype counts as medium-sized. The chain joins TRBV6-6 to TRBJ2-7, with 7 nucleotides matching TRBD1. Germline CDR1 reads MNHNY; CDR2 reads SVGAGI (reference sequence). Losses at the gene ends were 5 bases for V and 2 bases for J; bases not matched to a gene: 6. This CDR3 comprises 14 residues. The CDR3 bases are TGTGCCAGCAGTGGATACAGGGGCCCCTACGAGCAGTACTTC. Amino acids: CASSGYRGPYEQYF.

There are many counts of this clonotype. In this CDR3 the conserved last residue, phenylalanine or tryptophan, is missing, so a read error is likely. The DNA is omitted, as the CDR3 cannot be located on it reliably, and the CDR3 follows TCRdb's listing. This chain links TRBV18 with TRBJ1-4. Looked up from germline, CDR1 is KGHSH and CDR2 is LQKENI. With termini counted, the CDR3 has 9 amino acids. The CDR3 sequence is CASSPPGMV.